The 23 T cell receptor beta chains presented below share a single source sample, sequenced in a study of T cell responses to AZD1222 COVID-19 vaccine. Profiled with immunoSEQ multiplex PCR; TCRdb holds only in-frame clones, not every one. The table lists about 99,000 clones, over 70% of them singletons, with around 9% in the top ten. The sample consisted of peripheral blood, taken on day 0 of AZD1222 vaccination. The source of these receptors is an adult in good health.

The V and J genes are TRBV5-1 and TRBJ1-3, with 7 nucleotides matching TRBD1. This CDR3 comprises 15 residues. Unmatched junction bases numbered 2, after V lost 1 base and J lost 1 base. Germline CDR1 reads SGHRS; CDR2 reads YFSETQ. CDR3 residues: CASSLSRGSGNTIYF. CDR3 coding DNA: TGCGCCAGCAGCTTGAGCAGGGGGTCTGGAAACACCATATATTTT.

The V call is TRBV28, the J call TRBJ2-7, with unresolved D. Trimming left V 1 base short and J 6 bases short, with 13 bases between. Germline assignment: CDR1 MDHEN and CDR2 SYDVKM. The CDR3 covers 14 residues. The CDR3 DNA reads as TGTGCCAGCAGTTTATACCCCGGTATTATCGAGCAGTACTTC. Its protein is CASSLYPGIIEQYF.

With respect to this clone: A read error may produce the germline difference seen at one junction end. The V call is TRBV7-7, the J call TRBJ2-7; no firm D call. Germline V gene sequence: CDR1 SSHAT, CDR2 FNYEAQ (reference sequence). This CDR3 region has 19 residues. Here the CDR3 DNA reads TGTGCTAGCAGCTTAGACCGATTGGATCTTCTAACGAAACTGAGCGAGCAGTACTTC. Its translation: CASSLDRLDLLTKLSEQYF.

This clone was counted only a few times. The CDR3: CSVEVSGANVLTF. CDR3 DNA sequence: TGCAGCGTTGAGGTCTCTGGGGCCAACGTCCTGACTTTC. The rearrangement joins TRBV29-1 to TRBJ2-6; D not certain. CDR3 length: 13 amino acids. The ends were cut back, 3 bases at V and 0 bases at J, with 3 bases in the middle. Germline assignment: CDR1 SQVTM and CDR2 ANQGSEA.

This chain connects TRBV5-1 to TRBJ2-1; D unresolved. V lost 0 bases, J lost 2 bases, and 3 bases lay in between. The CDR3 consists of 13 residues. CDR1 is SGHRS and CDR2 is YFSETQ in the germline V gene. This chain's CDR3 is CASSLATYNEQFF. The DNA for the CDR3 is TGCGCCAGCAGCTTGGCGACCTACAATGAGCAGTTCTTC.

A remark on this clone: Relative to the germline gene, one junction end is altered; a read error may explain this. DNA for the CDR3: TGCAGCTTTGATGGAGGGTTGGGGGCTTTGAACACTGAAGCTTTCTTT. Translated: CSFDGGLGALNTEAFF. The V gene is TRBV29-1, the J gene TRBJ1-1; the D gene is possibly TRBD1 (6 bases). The CDR3 has 16 amino acids. Germline CDR1 SQVTM, CDR2 ANQGSEA.

This chain connects TRBV30 to TRBJ1-5; TRBD1 matches at 7 bases. The CDR3 totals 13 residues. The V gene's germline CDR1 is GTSNPN and CDR2 SVGIG (reference sequence). J was trimmed by 7 bases and V by 0 bases; bases with no gene match: 3. The CDR3 sequence is CAWSVQGLQPQHF. The CDR3 DNA follows: TGTGCCTGGAGTGTACAGGGGCTCCAGCCCCAGCATTTT.

The chain links TRBV3-1 (or the pseudogene TRBV3-2) to TRBJ2-5; TRBD2 matches 7 bases. The V gene's germline CDR1 is LGHDT and CDR2 YNNKEL (reference sequence). V gave up 5 bases and J gave up 2 bases; unmatched junction bases: 8. There are 15 residues in the CDR3. The CDR3: CASSGRLGGQETQYF. The CDR3 DNA reads TGTGCCAGCAGCGGCCGACTGGGGGGGCAAGAGACCCAGTACTTC.

In nucleotides, the CDR3 is TGTGCCAGCAGTCGACAGGGGAGAAATTCACCCCTCCACTTT. This translates into CASSRQGRNSPLHF. The chain employs TRBV28 and TRBJ1-6; 8 nucleotides align to TRBD1. Germline V CDR1 and CDR2: MDHEN, SYDVKM. The trim removed 5 bases at V and 7 bases at J, leaving 4 bases unmatched. The CDR3 is 14 amino acids.

The V call is TRBV12-3 or TRBV12-4, the J call TRBJ1-1, with D maybe TRBD1 (6 bases). This CDR3 region has 11 residues. Trimming pared 5 bases from V and 8 bases from J, leaving 9 bases between. The CDR3, as DNA: TGTGCCAGCAGTCTAACAGGGGAAGCTTTCTTT. Protein sequence: CASSLTGEAFF.

In nucleotides, the CDR3 is TGTGCCAGCAACCGGGACAGGGTCTTCGAGCAGTACTTC. Protein: CASNRDRVFEQYF. The rearrangement joins TRBV6-5 to TRBJ2-7; 9 bases map to TRBD1. The CDR3 runs to 13 residues. Unmatched junction bases numbered 7, after V lost 7 bases and J lost 6 bases. The germline V gene encodes CDR1 MNHEY and CDR2 SVGAGI.

This chain joins TRBV9 and TRBJ2-2, with 8 bases aligning to TRBD2. Germline V gene sequence: CDR1 SGDLS, CDR2 YYNGEE. The CDR3 length is 17 residues. The V and J ends lost 0 bases and 4 bases, in that order; junction bases with no gene match: 8. This chain's CDR3 is CASSVVGLAVGTGELFF. The CDR3 bases are TGTGCCAGCAGCGTAGTTGGACTAGCAGTGGGCACCGGGGAGCTGTTTTTT.

This clone was found once. The chain links TRBV6-2 or TRBV6-3 to TRBJ1-1; D gene uncertain. Germline values: CDR1 MNHEY, CDR2 SVGEGT. The CDR3 sequence is 15 residues long. With 2 bases removed from V and 8 bases from J, the gap between germline ends came to 18 bases. CDR3 residues: CASSYDRLPFEEAFF. The CDR3 bases are TGTGCCAGCAGTTACGATAGGCTCCCCTTCGAGGAAGCTTTCTTT.

CDR3 loop: CASSLIMIGTGELFF. In DNA form, the CDR3 reads TGTGCCAGCAGTTTAATAATGATCGGCACCGGGGAGCTGTTTTTT. The gene calls are TRBV27 and TRBJ2-2; D unresolved. From germline, CDR1 is MNHEY and CDR2 SMNVEV (reference sequence). The CDR3 is 15 amino acids. V was pared by 2 bases and J by 4 bases, with 11 bases between.

J is TRBJ1-1 and V is TRBV21-1; the tabulated D call, TRBD1, remains unverified against the DNA. TRBV21-1 is a pseudogene segment. The CDR3 runs to 15 residues. The DNA of the CDR3 is TGTGCCAGCGGACGTATGACAGAGCCGAACACTGAAGCTTTCTTT. This sequence encodes CASGRMTEPNTEAFF.

The chain combines TRBV7-2 with TRBJ2-7; TRBD1 agrees at 8 bases. The V and J ends lost 4 bases and 3 bases, in that order; junction bases with no gene match: 8. Germline V gene lookup returns CDR1 SGHTA and CDR2 FQGNSA. This CDR3 contains 15 residues. The CDR3 is CASSYGQGLVYEQYF. In nucleotides, the CDR3 is TGTGCCAGCAGCTACGGACAGGGTCTGGTCTACGAGCAGTACTTC.

The J gene is TRBJ2-5, the V gene TRBV7-2, with D possibly matching TRBD2 (5 bases). Deletions cut 3 bases from V and 1 base from J, with 6 bases between. In germline, CDR1 is SGHTA, CDR2 FQGNSA. This CDR3 is built from 13 residues. Written as DNA, the CDR3 is TGTGCCAGCAGCTTGCTAGCCCAAGAGACCCAGTACTTC. This translates into CASSLLAQETQYF. Complete variable domain (other parts from reference TRBV7-2 and TRBJ2-5): GAGVSQSPSNKVTEKGKDVELRCDPISGHTALYWYRQSLGQGLEFLIYFQGNSAPDKSGLPSDRFSAERTGGSVSTLTIQRTQQEDSAVYLCASSLLAQETQYFGPGTRLLVL.

The chain has TRBV3-1 (or the pseudogene TRBV3-2) and TRBJ2-7, with D maybe TRBD1 (5 bases). Germline CDR1 reads LGHDT; CDR2 reads YNNKEL (reference sequence). V gave up 0 bases and J gave up 3 bases, with 6 bases separating them. CDR3 length: 13 residues. The CDR3 is CASSQEGRYEQYF. CDR3 DNA: TGTGCCAGCAGCCAAGAGGGGCGCTACGAGCAGTACTTC.

This chain uses TRBV7-9 with TRBJ1-1; D gene uncertain. Germline CDR1 reads SEHNR; CDR2 reads FQNEAQ (reference sequence). The CDR3 is made up of 15 amino acids. With 1 base removed from V and 6 bases from J, the gap between germline ends came to 15 bases. Here the CDR3 reads CASSLVKGGRAEAFF. CDR3 DNA: TGTGCCAGCAGCTTAGTAAAAGGAGGGAGGGCTGAAGCTTTCTTT.

In this sample, this clone turned up once. The chain is built from TRBV3-1 (or the pseudogene TRBV3-2) and TRBJ2-1; 12 nucleotides align to TRBD2. The CDR3 sequence is 16 residues long. J gave up 8 bases and V 0 bases, and 5 bases lay outside the gene matches. CDR1 and CDR2 from the germline V gene are LGHDT and YNNKEL (reference sequence). This CDR3 is CASSQDQLAGGYEQFF. The CDR3 DNA reads as TGTGCCAGCAGCCAAGATCAACTAGCGGGAGGCTATGAGCAGTTCTTC.

A single count supports this clone. This sequence joins TRBV28 and TRBJ2-7; TRBD1 agrees at 9 bases. The CDR3 spans 16 residues. The V gene end was trimmed by 5 bases and the J gene end by 2 bases; junction bases not matched to a gene: 10. Germline CDR1 reads MDHEN; CDR2 reads SYDVKM. The CDR3 region is CASSGRGTGSPYEQYF. CDR3 bases: TGTGCCAGCAGTGGCCGTGGGACAGGGTCTCCCTACGAGCAGTACTTC. Filled out from reference TRBV28 and TRBJ2-7, the complete variable domain reads DVKVTQSSRYLVKRTGEKVFLECVQDMDHENMFWYRQDPGLGLRLIYFSYDVKMKEKGDIPEGYSVSREKKERFSLILESASTNQTSMYLCASSGRGTGSPYEQYFGPGTRLTVT.

This sequence joins TRBV7-3 and TRBJ1-1, with D tentatively TRBD1 (5 bases). This CDR3 is 13 amino acids long. V gave up 3 bases and J gave up 3 bases, with 8 bases separating them. Germline V gene data show CDR1 as SGHTA and CDR2 as FQGTGA. Written as DNA, the CDR3 is TGTGCCAGCAGCTTGAAAGGGGACACTGAAGCTTTCTTT. The encoded protein is CASSLKGDTEAFF. Together with reference TRBV7-3 and TRBJ1-1, the CDR3 gives the full variable domain: GAGVSQTPSNKVTEKGKYVELRCDPISGHTALYWYRQSLGQGPEFLIYFQGTGAADDSGLPNDRFFAVRPEGSVSTLKIQRTERGDSAVYLCASSLKGDTEAFFGQGTRLTVV.

The chain has TRBV4-1 and TRBJ2-6; no reliable D call. There are 18 residues in the CDR3. With 2 bases removed from V and 0 bases from J, the gap between germline ends came to 14 bases. Germline V gene lookup returns CDR1 MGHRA and CDR2 YSYEKL. The CDR3 sequence: CASSQTQRTDSGANVLTF. The CDR3 region has the DNA TGCGCCAGCAGCCAAACTCAACGGACGGACTCTGGGGCCAACGTCCTGACTTTC.